The text below deals with one T cell receptor (beta chain). Its antigen is undetermined. Sequencing was performed with immunoSEQ multiplex PCR; in TCRdb, only in-frame clones are kept and a portion is missing. The sample holds roughly 100,000 clones; 90% to 95% are singletons and the top ten take 0.26%. This entry is derived from a study of OX40 agonist ivuxolimab in advanced cancers. About the study: Of the participants, 40% had some prior anti-PD-1, anti-PD-L1 or anti-CTLA-4 therapy, which was allowed.

Study observations and caveats: At 0.1 to 3.0 mg/kg, CD4+ and CD8+ blood T cells expanded clonally by week 6. Some nonresponders also had low normalized T-cell clonal expansion.

The length of the CDR3 is 15 residues. Per the germline V gene, CDR1 is SGHRS and CDR2 is YFSETQ. The germline V and J ends were trimmed by 0 bases and 3 bases, with 11 bases remaining between them. Source: CD4+ or CD8+ T cells sorted from blood, taken in a trial of the OX40 agonist ivuxolimab. The chain recombines TRBV5-1 with TRBJ2-3; D call uncertain. This TCR was sampled from an adult with an advanced solid tumor such as melanoma, head and neck, liver or kidney cancer. The CDR3 region is CASSLDPNPTDTQYF. The CDR3 coding sequence is TGCGCCAGCAGCTTGGACCCGAACCCGACAGATACGCAGTATTTT.